These 3 T cell receptor beta chains originate from one sample sequenced in a study of cytomegalovirus exposure and HLA in healthy donors. PCR was performed using 60 Vbeta and 13 Jbeta primers. Data came from immunoSEQ multiplex PCR; TCRdb stores just in-frame clones and leaves some out. The data contain around 210,000 clones, about 85% of them singletons. The sample consisted of PBMCs. The receptors derive from a girl aged 2-15 years in good health and CMV-seronegative.

The genes are TRBV9 and TRBJ2-5; 7 nucleotides match TRBD2. CDR3 length equals 15 residues. Trimming cost V 1 base and J 5 bases; bases outside gene matches: 8. CDR1 SGDLS and CDR2 YYNGEE come from the germline V gene. The CDR3 reads CASSVSGLGAETQYF. In DNA, the CDR3 is TGTGCCAGCAGCGTATCTGGACTAGGGGCGGAGACCCAGTACTTC.

The chain couples TRBV10-3 to TRBJ1-5; 8 bases fit TRBD1. The CDR3 contains 14 residues. With 3 bases clipped from V and 6 bases from J, the junction kept 4 bases outside the gene matches. Germline V gives CDR1 ENHRY, CDR2 SYGVKD. This CDR3 reads CAISESGGTQPQHF. The CDR3, as DNA: TGTGCCATCAGTGAATCAGGGGGCACTCAGCCCCAGCATTTT.

V is TRBV6-5 and J is TRBJ1-5; 9 bases match TRBD1. J was trimmed by 7 bases and V by 6 bases; bases with no gene match: 7. The CDR3 totals 14 residues. Germline CDR1 reads MNHEY; CDR2 reads SVGAGI. As DNA, the CDR3 is TGTGCCAGCAGCGGGGGACAGGGTGGACAGCCCCAGCATTTT. The encoded protein is CASSGGQGGQPQHF.